The present T cell receptor beta chain was sequenced within a study of T cells in Graves' hyperthyroidism and ophthalmopathy. Diagnoses used clinical symptoms, serum thyroxine and TRAb, thyroid ultrasound and orbital computed tomography. Whole-study findings and limits: The model made its ophthalmopathy prediction, and onset followed a median about 6 months later. Ophthalmopathy and stable hyperthyroidism were told apart by a 13 V-J model. Among clonotypes expanded in thyroid above 0.001, most were also found in blood.

Amplification targeted TCR beta CDR3 regions from RNA transcripts. In the first-round RT-PCR of the TCR CDR3, the HTBI primer set was used. TCRdb ran MiXCR on the multiplex PCR reads and lists one entry per CDR3 protein. The sample yields 450,000 to 600,000 distinct CDR3 sequences, just under 20% seen once. CDR1 and CDR2 (germline): SEHNR, FQNEAQ (reference sequence). The V end was cut by 5 bases, the J end by 0 bases, with 11 bases between. There are 15 residues in the CDR3. A few counts support this clonotype. The antigen is unknown. The TCR sequence derives from a man in his forties with Graves' ophthalmopathy. The sequenced material came from blood. This chain connects TRBV7-9 to TRBJ2-1, with D perhaps TRBD1 (6 bases). The CDR3 region is CASSLRDNSYNEQFF. The CDR3 DNA reads as TGTGCCAGCAGCCTCCGGGACAACTCCTACAATGAGCAGTTCTTC. Full variable domain (remainder filled in from reference TRBV7-9 and TRBJ2-1): DTGVSQNPRHKITKRGQNVTFRCDPISEHNRLYWYRQTLGQGPEFLTYFQNEAQLEKSRLLSDRFSAERPKGSFSTLEIQRTEQGDSAMYLCASSLRDNSYNEQFFGPGTRLTVL.